Listed below are T cell receptor beta chains from one sample, sequenced in a study of CD8 T cells in ankylosing spondylitis. TCRdb independently ran MiXCR on the 5' RACE reads; one entry per CDR3 protein. The sample records around 250,000 distinct CDR3 sequences, roughly 32% being singletons. What was sequenced was blood, either unsorted or a sorted T cell fraction (not recorded which). All receptors derive from a male donor with ankylosing spondylitis or in good health (not recorded which). The CDR3 runs from the conserved cysteine through the conserved F or W. A D gene is named only where the DNA matches it firmly. Some rows mark clone size as missing; the rest say once, few, many or name a class of expanded clone.

size	J	D	V	DNA	CDR3
.	TRBJ2-7	TRBD1	TRBV5-8	TGTGCCAGCAGCTTGGCCGGGACAGGGGGGAGAGGCTACGAGCAGTACTTC	CASSLAGTGGRGYEQYF
few	TRBJ1-4	.	TRBV11-2	TGTGCCAGCAGTTTAAGAAGGTCTACGAATGAAAAACTGTTTTTT	CASSLRRSTNEKLFF
few	TRBJ2-1	.	TRBV4-1	TGCGCCAGCAGCCAAGAAAGAGGTGTTAATGAGCAGTTCTTC	CASSQERGVNEQFF
.	TRBJ2-7	.	TRBV27	TGTGCCAGCAGTCCACGGGCTTCCCCGGGCTACGAGCAGTACTTC	CASSPRASPGYEQYF
.	TRBJ2-7	.	TRBV6-6	TGTGCCAGCACCCACGGGCGGGACGAGCAGTACTTC	CASTHGRDEQYF
few	TRBJ2-1	.	TRBV9	TGTGCCAGCAGCCCCCGTGGAGGGGAGCGATCCTACAATGAGCAGTTCTTC	CASSPRGGERSYNEQFF
.	TRBJ1-6	.	TRBV7-2	TGTGCCAGCAGCTTAGCCCAGGGGTGGCGTTCACCCCTCCACTTT	CASSLAQGWRSPLHF
few	TRBJ1-3	TRBD1	TRBV5-1	TGCGCCAGCAGCCCGAACCGACAGGGTTATTTCTCTGGAAACACCATATATTTT	CASSPNRQGYFSGNTIYF
once	TRBJ2-3	.	TRBV6-5	TGTGCCAGCAGTTACGTTCTAGGGAGAAGCACAGATACGCAGTATTTT	CASSYVLGRSTDTQYF
few	TRBJ2-1	.	TRBV5-6	TGTGCCAGCAGTCAAAGGGAGGAGCCGTCCGAGCAGTTCTTC	CASSQREEPSEQFF
few	TRBJ2-5	TRBD1	TRBV7-8	TGTGCCAGCAGCAAGGGGGACAGGGCGGAGACCCAGTACTTC	CASSKGDRAETQYF
few	TRBJ1-1	.	TRBV19	TGTGCCAGTAGTATAGTGGGGTTAATGGACACTGAAGCTTTCTTT	CASSIVGLMDTEAFF
few	TRBJ1-5	TRBD1	TRBV12-3/TRBV12-4	TGTGCCAGCAGTTTAAAGCGGACAGGGGGGTGTAATCAGCCCCAGCATTTT	CASSLKRTGGCNQPQHF
few	TRBJ1-2	.	TRBV20-1	TGCAGTGCTTACAGCGGCAAGGGTGGCTACACCTTC	CSAYSGKGGYTF
.	TRBJ2-2	TRBD1	TRBV20-1	TGCAGTGCTCCGGACAGGGGGCATTTCGGGGAGCTGTTTTTT	CSAPDRGHFGELFF
.	TRBJ2-3	TRBD1	TRBV12-3/TRBV12-4	TGTGCCAGCAGGACATACAGGGGGTATCTGTATTTT	CASRTYRGYLYF
.	TRBJ1-6	.	TRBV7-6	TGTGCCAGCAGCTTAGCAGGGACGGGCGGGACACCCCTCCACTTT	CASSLAGTGGTPLHF
.	TRBJ1-1	TRBD1	TRBV10-3	TGTGCCATCAGTGCCACGACAGGGAAGAACACTGAAGCTTTCTTT	CAISATTGKNTEAFF
.	TRBJ1-2	.	TRBV27	TGTGCCAGCAGTTCCGCCCGGACGGGAGACTATGGCTACACCTTC	CASSSARTGDYGYTF
.	TRBJ1-2	.	TRBV20-1	TGCAGTGCCAACAGGGAAGCCTATGGCTACACCTTC	CSANREAYGYTF
.	TRBJ2-3	.	TRBV9	TGTGCCAGCAGCGTAGTGCTAGGGGGCACAGATACGCAGTATTTT	CASSVVLGGTDTQYF
few	TRBJ2-5	TRBD1	TRBV12-3/TRBV12-4	TGTGCCAGCAGTTACCGGACAGGGGAGACCCAGTACTTC	CASSYRTGETQYF
.	TRBJ2-7	.	TRBV5-1	TGCGCCAGCAGCTTGGCCCCTGGGGGCTACGAGCAGTACTTC	CASSLAPGGYEQYF
.	TRBJ2-3	.	TRBV20-1	TGCAGTGCTAGATCGGCCGGGTTAACAGATACGCAGTATTTT	CSARSAGLTDTQYF
.	TRBJ2-6	.	TRBV2	TGTGCCAGCAGTGAAGGGGCTGGGGGCTCTGGGGCCAACGTCCTGACTTTC	CASSEGAGGSGANVLTF
.	TRBJ1-1	.	TRBV6-1	TGTGCCAGCAGGCCTACTAGGGGGGACACTGAAGCTTTCTTT	CASRPTRGDTEAFF
few	TRBJ2-3	TRBD2	TRBV6-1	TGTGCCAGCAGAGCTCAGGGGACTAGCCCGCAGTATTTT	CASRAQGTSPQYF